This entry describes one T cell receptor beta chain. Its antigen is not identified. The record originates from a study of cytomegalovirus exposure and HLA in healthy donors. Study-wide results and limits: In a later analysis, HLA-associated beta chains showed higher expansion and lower generation probabilities than comparable chains. Roughly even sequencing depth across donors was the assumption behind the presence/absence analyses. CMV serostatus alone was available as immune exposure information. Usually a TCR sequence was rare, but some public TCRs were found in many donors.

The germline CDR1 and CDR2 sequences are MNHNS and SASEGT. J lost 3 bases, V lost 4 bases, and 3 bases had no gene match. This CDR3 spans 13 amino acids. In the PCR, 60 Vbeta and 13 Jbeta primers were used. Profiled with immunoSEQ multiplex PCR; TCRdb holds only in-frame clones, not every one. Of 90,000 or so clones detected, about 73% appear once; the ten largest clones hold more than 12%. The sample was PBMCs. The chain joins TRBV6-1 to TRBJ2-7, with 7 positions matching TRBD2. The receptor was derived from a woman in her forties or fifties in good health and CMV-seropositive. Here the CDR3 reads CASSGASGYEQYF. In DNA, the CDR3 is TGTGCCAGCAGTGGGGCTAGCGGCTACGAGCAGTACTTC.